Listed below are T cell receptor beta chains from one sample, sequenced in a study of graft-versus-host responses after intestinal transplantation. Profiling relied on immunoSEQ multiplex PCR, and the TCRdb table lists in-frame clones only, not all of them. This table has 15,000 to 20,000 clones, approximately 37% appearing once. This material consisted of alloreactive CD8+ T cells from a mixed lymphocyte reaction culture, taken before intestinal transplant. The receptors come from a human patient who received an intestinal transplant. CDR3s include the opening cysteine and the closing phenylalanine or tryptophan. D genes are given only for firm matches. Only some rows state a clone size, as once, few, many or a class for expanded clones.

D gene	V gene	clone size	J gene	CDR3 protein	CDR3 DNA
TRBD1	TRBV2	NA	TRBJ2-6	CASSEWGQGSGANVLTF	TGTGCCAGCAGTGAATGGGGACAGGGGTCAGGGGCCAACGTCCTGACTTTC
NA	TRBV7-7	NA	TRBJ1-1	CASSAGRNTEAFF	TGTGCCAGCAGCGCAGGACGGAACACTGAAGCTTTCTTT
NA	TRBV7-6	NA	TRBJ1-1	CASSQEGGDTEAFF	TGTGCCAGCAGCCAAGAAGGCGGGGACACTGAAGCTTTCTTT
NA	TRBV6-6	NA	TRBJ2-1	CASSYVGPNEQFF	TGTGCCAGCAGTTACGTGGGGCCCAATGAGCAGTTCTTC
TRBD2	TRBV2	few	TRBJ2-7	CASSETRRASGSYEQYF	TGTGCCAGCAGTGAGACTAGAAGGGCTAGCGGATCCTACGAGCAGTACTTC
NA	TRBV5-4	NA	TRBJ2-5	CASSLEYLQETQYF	TGTGCCAGCAGCTTGGAATACTTGCAAGAGACCCAGTACTTC
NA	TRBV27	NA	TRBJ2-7	CASSLLSTVSSYEQYF	TGTGCCAGCAGTTTACTGTCGACAGTTAGCTCCTACGAGCAGTACTTC
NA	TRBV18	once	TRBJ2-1	CASSWFRSSYNEQFF	TGTGCCAGCTCATGGTTTCGAAGCTCCTACAATGAGCAGTTCTTC
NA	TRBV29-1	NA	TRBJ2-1	CSVELAAYNEQFF	TGCAGCGTTGAGCTTGCTGCATACAATGAGCAGTTCTTC
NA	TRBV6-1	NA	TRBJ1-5	CASTRYLGSNQPQHF	TGTGCCAGCACTCGGTACCTCGGAAGCAATCAGCCCCAGCATTTT
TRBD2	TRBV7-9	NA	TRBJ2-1	CASSLKLAGGPSYNEQFF	TGTGCCAGCAGCTTAAAACTAGCGGGAGGGCCTTCCTACAATGAGCAGTTCTTC
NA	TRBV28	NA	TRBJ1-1	CASSFGRVNTEAFF	TGTGCCAGCAGTTTCGGCAGGGTTAACACTGAAGCTTTCTTT
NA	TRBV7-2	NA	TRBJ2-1	CASSLASGSSYNEQFF	TGTGCCAGCAGCTTAGCCAGCGGTAGCTCCTACAATGAGCAGTTCTTC
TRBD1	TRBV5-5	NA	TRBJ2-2	CASSGPWTGHTGELFF	TGTGCCAGCAGCGGTCCTTGGACAGGGCACACCGGGGAGCTGTTTTTT
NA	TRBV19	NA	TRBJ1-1	CASSIPHIMTNMNTEAFF	TGTGCCAGTAGTATTCCCCATATAATGACCAATATGAACACTGAAGCTTTCTTT
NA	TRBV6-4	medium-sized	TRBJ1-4	CASSDFTGGRHEKLFF	TGTGCCAGCAGTGACTTCACAGGCGGTCGGCATGAAAAACTGTTTTTT